This T cell receptor (beta chain) originates from a study of OX40 agonist ivuxolimab in advanced cancers. Study-wide results and caveats: Clonal expansion by week 6 occurred in CD4+ and CD8+ blood T cells (at 0.1 to 3.0 mg/kg). Low levels of normalized T-cell clonal expansion also appeared in some nonresponders. The average count of expanded clones was higher among CD8+ T cells than among CD4+.

The CDR3 is made up of 16 amino acids. Germline CDR1 LGHNA, CDR2 YNFKEQ. With V trimmed by 4 bases and J by 0 bases, 5 bases remained unmatched. Exclusion applied to patients with autoimmune disease history or systemic immunosuppression. Repertoires were generated with immunoSEQ multiplex PCR, while TCRdb's copy carries only in-frame clones and drops some. The data contain around 40,000 clones, around 87% of them singletons. As to this clone: Its antigen is unidentified.

The chain uses TRBV4-2 and TRBJ2-2; 7 bases line up with TRBD1. This clonotype was obtained from an adult with an advanced solid tumor such as melanoma, head and neck, liver or kidney cancer. This sample comprised CD4+ or CD8+ T cells sorted from blood, obtained in a trial of the OX40 agonist ivuxolimab. DNA for the CDR3: TGTGCCAGCAGCCGTACAGGGGTCACGAACACCGGGGAGCTGTTTTTT. Protein: CASSRTGVTNTGELFF.